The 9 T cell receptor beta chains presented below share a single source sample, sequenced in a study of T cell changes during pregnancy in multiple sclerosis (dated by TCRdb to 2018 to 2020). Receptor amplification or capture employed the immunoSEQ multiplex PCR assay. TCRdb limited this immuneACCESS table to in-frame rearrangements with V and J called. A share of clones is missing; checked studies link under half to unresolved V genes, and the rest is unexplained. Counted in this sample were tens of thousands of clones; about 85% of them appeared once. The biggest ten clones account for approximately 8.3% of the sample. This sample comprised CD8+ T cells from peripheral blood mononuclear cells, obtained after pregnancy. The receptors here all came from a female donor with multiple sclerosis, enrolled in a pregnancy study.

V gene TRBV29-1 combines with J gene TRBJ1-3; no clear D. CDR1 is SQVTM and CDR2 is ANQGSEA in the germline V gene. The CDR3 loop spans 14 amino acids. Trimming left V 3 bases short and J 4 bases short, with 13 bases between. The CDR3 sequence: CSVDVGENGNTIYF. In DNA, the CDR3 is TGCAGCGTTGACGTGGGAGAGAACGGAAACACCATATATTTT.

The CDR3 spells CASSFPGQGAYEQYF. The DNA of the CDR3 is TGTGCCAGCAGTTTCCCGGGACAGGGGGCCTACGAGCAGTACTTC. The chain combines TRBV28 with TRBJ2-7; 11 nucleotides agree with TRBD1. With V trimmed by 3 bases and J by 2 bases, 3 bases remained unmatched. The CDR3 has 15 residues. CDR1 is MDHEN, CDR2 SYDVKM, per germline.

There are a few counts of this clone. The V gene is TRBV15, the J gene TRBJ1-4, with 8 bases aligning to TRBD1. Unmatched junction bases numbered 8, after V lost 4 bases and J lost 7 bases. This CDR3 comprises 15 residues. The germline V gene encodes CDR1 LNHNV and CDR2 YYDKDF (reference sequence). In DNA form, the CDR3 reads TGTGCCACCAGCAATGGACAGGGAGCCTCTGAAAAACTGTTTTTT. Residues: CATSNGQGASEKLFF.

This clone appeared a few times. The CDR3 protein is CASSESGSYNEQFF. In DNA form, the CDR3 reads TGTGCCAGCAGTGAAAGCGGCTCCTACAATGAGCAGTTCTTC. This chain links TRBV6-4 with TRBJ2-1; weak D call: TRBD2 (5 bases). The germline V gene has CDR1 MRHNA and CDR2 SNTAGT. V was shortened by 3 bases and J by 0 bases, with 6 bases between the two germline ends. The CDR3 sequence is 14 residues long.

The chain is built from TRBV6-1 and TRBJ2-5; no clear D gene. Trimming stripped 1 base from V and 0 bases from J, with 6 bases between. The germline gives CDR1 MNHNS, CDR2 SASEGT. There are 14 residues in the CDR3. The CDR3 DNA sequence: TGTGCCAGCAGTGAAGTTAGTGACCAAGAGACCCAGTACTTC. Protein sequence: CASSEVSDQETQYF.

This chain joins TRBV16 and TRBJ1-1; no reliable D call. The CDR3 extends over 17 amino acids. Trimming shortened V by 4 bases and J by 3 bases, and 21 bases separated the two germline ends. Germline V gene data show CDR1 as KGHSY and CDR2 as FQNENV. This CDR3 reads CASSPQFGVRVHTEAFF. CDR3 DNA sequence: TGTGCCAGCAGCCCTCAATTTGGGGTGAGGGTGCACACTGAAGCTTTCTTT.

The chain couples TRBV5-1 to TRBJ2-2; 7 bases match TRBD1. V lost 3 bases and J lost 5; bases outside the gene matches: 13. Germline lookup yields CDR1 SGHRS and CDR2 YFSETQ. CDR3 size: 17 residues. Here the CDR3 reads CASSSGPRGLSTGELFF. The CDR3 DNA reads TGCGCCAGCAGCTCGGGACCGAGGGGGCTTTCGACCGGGGAGCTGTTTTTT.

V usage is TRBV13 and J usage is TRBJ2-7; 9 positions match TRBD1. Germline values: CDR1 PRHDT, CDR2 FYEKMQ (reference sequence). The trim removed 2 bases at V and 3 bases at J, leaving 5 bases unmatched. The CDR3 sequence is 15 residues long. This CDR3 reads CASSLRGTGLYEQYF. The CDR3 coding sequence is TGTGCCAGCAGCTTAAGGGGGACAGGGCTCTACGAGCAGTACTTC.

The chain's CDR3 is CASSFLGDSYNEQFF. CDR3 DNA: TGTGCCAGCAGTTTTTTAGGGGACTCCTACAATGAGCAGTTCTTC. The chain employs TRBV27 and TRBJ2-1; D is perhaps TRBD1 (5 bases). Trimming removed 3 bases at V and 0 bases at J, with 9 bases between. The CDR3 is 15 amino acids. CDR1 and CDR2 from the germline V gene are MNHEY and SMNVEV (reference sequence).